These T cell receptor beta chains were read from a single sample in a study of blood T cell repertoires in COVID-19. The repertoire was sequenced with immunoSEQ multiplex PCR; TCRdb's copy has only in-frame clones and lacks some. The table has about 130,000 clones, approximately 85% seen once. Sequences were obtained from peripheral blood. The receptors shown here come from a woman over 75 with COVID-19, enrolled during active disease. The CDR3 runs from the conserved cysteine through the conserved F or W. The D gene is left open where the match is weak. Clone size is shown for a subset of rows, as once, few, many or a class of expanded clone.

-,TRBJ2-3,TRBV7-2,TRBD1,CASSFIQGDTQYF,TGTGCCAGCAGCTTCATACAGGGGGATACGCAGTATTTT
-,TRBJ2-5,TRBV28,TRBD2,CASSARGLAGVKTQYF,TGTGCCAGCAGTGCCCGGGGGCTAGCGGGAGTAAAGACCCAGTACTTC
-,TRBJ2-3,TRBV11-2,-,CASSLDGSRADTQYF,TGTGCCAGCAGCTTAGACGGCTCGAGGGCAGATACGCAGTATTTT
-,TRBJ1-4,TRBV19,TRBD1,CASRLRGLNEKLFF,TGTGCCAGTAGGCTCAGGGGGTTGAATGAAAAACTGTTTTTT
-,TRBJ2-7,TRBV5-6,-,CASSDMTGPSYEQYF,TGTGCCAGCAGCGACATGACAGGTCCTTCCTACGAGCAGTACTTC
-,TRBJ2-5,TRBV7-3,-,CASSLSGAPGETQYF,TGTGCCAGCAGCTTATCGGGAGCCCCGGGGGAGACCCAGTACTTC
-,TRBJ2-3,TRBV29-1,-,CSVRVGRTDTQYF,TGCAGCGTCCGGGTGGGTCGCACAGATACGCAGTATTTT
few,TRBJ2-3,TRBV7-6,-,CASSSLLGSGTDTQYF,TGTGCCAGCAGCTCTCTCTTGGGTAGCGGCACAGATACGCAGTATTTT
-,TRBJ2-1,TRBV7-8,TRBD2,CASSVRGLAGAEQFF,TGTGCCAGCAGCGTACGCGGACTAGCGGGAGCTGAGCAGTTCTTC
-,TRBJ2-7,TRBV7-3,-,CASSLEANHEQYF,TGTGCCAGCAGCTTAGAGGCTAACCACGAGCAGTACTTC
-,TRBJ2-2,TRBV6-6,-,CASSIRDTGELFF,TGTGCCAGCAGCATCAGGGACACCGGGGAGCTGTTTTTT
-,TRBJ1-4,TRBV6-6,TRBD1,CASSYTGTGNEKLFF,TGTGCCAGCAGTTACACCGGGACAGGGAATGAAAAACTGTTTTTT
-,TRBJ2-5,TRBV6-2/TRBV6-3,TRBD2,CASSPPGGGVKTQYF,TGTGCCAGCAGCCCACCCGGGGGAGGGGTGAAGACCCAGTACTTC
-,TRBJ2-3,TRBV19,-,CASSIPGTDTQYF,TGTGCCAGTAGTATACCGGGCACAGATACGCAGTATTTT
-,TRBJ1-6,TRBV2,-,CAGGGRMNSPLHF,TGTGCCGGAGGAGGACGGATGAATTCACCCCTCCACTTT
-,TRBJ2-2,TRBV24-1,-,CATSDFTQGGTGELFF,TGTGCCACCAGTGATTTTACCCAGGGGGGCACCGGGGAGCTGTTTTTT
-,TRBJ2-5,TRBV9,TRBD2,CASSPRGGQETQYF,TGTGCCAGCAGCCCCCGGGGGGGTCAAGAGACCCAGTACTTC
-,TRBJ2-3,TRBV4-3,-,CASSHTGADTQYF,TGCGCCAGCAGCCACACGGGGGCAGATACGCAGTATTTT
-,TRBJ2-2,TRBV5-5,TRBD2,CASSPLAGPNTGELFF,TGTGCCAGCAGCCCACTAGCGGGACCGAACACCGGGGAGCTGTTTTTT
-,TRBJ2-3,TRBV5-1,-,CASRDTSLPSDTQYF,TGCGCCAGCAGGGATACTAGTCTTCCCTCAGATACGCAGTATTTT
-,TRBJ2-3,TRBV10-3,TRBD1,CAISESRGQGTDTQYF,TGTGCCATCAGTGAGTCTAGGGGACAGGGTACAGATACGCAGTATTTT
-,TRBJ1-4,TRBV7-8,-,CASTPVATNEKLFF,TGTGCCAGCACACCGGTTGCAACTAATGAAAAACTGTTTTTT
-,TRBJ2-3,TRBV9,TRBD2,CASSVSGGSTDTQYF,TGTGCCAGCAGCGTTAGCGGGGGAAGCACAGATACGCAGTATTTT
-,TRBJ2-3,TRBV18,-,CASSPPSQRFFADTQYF,TGTGCCAGCTCACCACCGAGCCAGCGCTTCTTCGCAGATACGCAGTATTTT
-,TRBJ2-3,TRBV6-5,TRBD2,CASSYPPEGGTQYF,TGTGCCAGCAGTTACCCGCCAGAGGGAGGGACGCAGTATTTT
-,TRBJ2-2,TRBV7-3,-,CASSFGSGTGELFF,TGTGCCAGCAGCTTCGGGAGTGGTACCGGGGAGCTGTTTTTT
-,TRBJ1-1,TRBV7-2,-,CASSLDAGPNTEAFF,TGTGCCAGCAGCTTAGATGCGGGACCGAACACTGAAGCTTTCTTT
-,TRBJ2-3,TRBV7-9,-,CASSLAGANTQYF,TGTGCCAGCAGCTTGGCGGGGGCCAATACGCAGTATTTT
few,TRBJ1-1,TRBV6-2/TRBV6-3,TRBD1,CASSYLPTGANTEAFF,TGTGCCAGCAGTTACCTCCCGACAGGGGCTAACACTGAAGCTTTCTTT
-,TRBJ2-3,TRBV24-1,-,CATSDPNGGLAGTDTQYF,TGTGCCACCAGTGATCCGAACGGGGGGCTGGCGGGCACAGATACGCAGTATTTT
-,TRBJ1-1,TRBV28,-,CASSLVGNTEAFF,TGTGCCAGCAGTTTAGTCGGGAACACTGAAGCTTTCTTT
-,TRBJ2-7,TRBV27,TRBD1,CASSSPPGQGTYEQYF,TGTGCCAGCAGTTCCCCCCCGGGACAGGGAACCTACGAGCAGTACTTC
-,TRBJ2-6,TRBV19,-,CASSITGLSGANVLTF,TGTGCCAGTAGTATCACAGGTCTCTCTGGGGCCAACGTCCTGACTTTC
-,TRBJ2-3,TRBV13,TRBD2,CASSSSGLAGETDTQYF,TGTGCCAGCAGCTCCTCAGGACTAGCGGGGGAAACAGATACGCAGTATTTT
-,TRBJ1-1,TRBV6-6,TRBD1,CATEDRGLPGSTEAFF,TGTGCCACCGAGGACAGGGGCTTACCGGGGAGCACTGAAGCTTTCTTT
-,TRBJ2-2,TRBV4-3,-,CASSPSGPRAGELFF,TGCGCCAGCAGTCCCAGCGGTCCTAGGGCCGGGGAGCTGTTTTTT
-,TRBJ1-4,TRBV28,TRBD1,CASSYVTGGTEKLFF,TGTGCCAGCAGTTACGTGACAGGGGGAACTGAAAAACTGTTTTTT
-,TRBJ1-6,TRBV4-3,-,CASSQDHTGTNSPLHF,TGCGCCAGCAGCCAAGATCATACAGGGACGAATTCACCCCTCCACTTT
-,TRBJ2-3,TRBV12-3/TRBV12-4,TRBD2,CASRRSGLNTQYF,TGTGCCAGCAGGCGCTCGGGACTAAATACGCAGTATTTT
few,TRBJ1-6,TRBV5-4,-,CASSLDLASYNSPLHF,TGTGCCAGCAGCTTGGATTTAGCTTCCTATAATTCACCCCTCCACTTT
-,TRBJ1-6,TRBV7-9,TRBD1,CASSRKTGVDSPLHF,TGTGCCAGCAGCCGAAAAACAGGGGTAGATTCACCCCTCCACTTT
-,TRBJ2-5,TRBV7-9,-,CASSSGISGRETQYF,TGTGCCAGCAGCTCAGGGATTTCGGGGAGGGAGACCCAGTACTTC
-,TRBJ1-2,TRBV19,TRBD1,CASSPDRGLYGYTF,TGTGCCAGTAGCCCGGACAGGGGGTTGTATGGCTACACCTTC
-,TRBJ2-5,TRBV19,-,CASSIRGSETQYF,TGTGCCAGTAGTATAAGAGGGTCGGAGACCCAGTACTTC
-,TRBJ2-7,TRBV21-1,-,CASSPPYEQYF,TGTGCCAGCAGCCCTCCCTACGAGCAGTACTTC
-,TRBJ2-3,TRBV9,-,CASSVEVGGPGTDTQYF,TGTGCCAGCAGCGTAGAAGTAGGAGGGCCTGGCACAGATACGCAGTATTTT
-,TRBJ2-2,TRBV4-2,-,CASSQASGDTGELFF,TGTGCCAGCAGCCAAGCTTCAGGGGACACCGGGGAGCTGTTTTTT
-,TRBJ2-7,TRBV6-6,-,CASSYSLSYEQYF,TGTGCCAGCAGTTACAGCCTTTCCTACGAGCAGTACTTC
-,TRBJ1-4,TRBV2,TRBD1,CASSEDRAPFNEKLFF,TGTGCCAGCAGTGAGGACAGGGCACCATTTAATGAAAAACTGTTTTTT
once,TRBJ2-5,TRBV2,-,CASSQGSETQYF,TGTGCCAGCAGCCAGGGTTCCGAGACCCAGTACTTC
once,TRBJ1-3,TRBV2,TRBD1,CASTEDRGNTIYF,TGTGCCAGCACGGAGGACAGGGGGAACACCATATATTTT